Listed below are T cell receptor beta chains from one sample, sequenced in a study of blood T cells in healthy people across ages. A single record per CDR3 protein comes from TCRdb applying MiXCR to the 5' RACE reads. This sample has 1.5 million to 2 million distinct CDR3 sequences, with roughly 50% found just once. Input material: blood. The receptors shown here come from a woman aged 40 to 55 in good health. Both conserved end residues are part of each CDR3. D genes are given only for firm matches. Clone size is not always given. Where it is, it says once, few, many or a class for expanded clones.

D	size	J	V	DNA	CDR3
TRBD1	NA	TRBJ2-3	TRBV12-5	TGTGCTAGTGGTTCCCCGGGACAGGGGGCCCGAGATACGCAGTATTTT	CASGSPGQGARDTQYF
TRBD2	NA	TRBJ2-1	TRBV10-3	TGTGCCGCCACTAGCGGGGGGATCATGGGGGATGAGCAGTTCTTC	CAATSGGIMGDEQFF
NA	NA	TRBJ1-6	TRBV28	TGCGCCAGCAGCCACACCGACGGGAATTCACCCCTCCACTTT	CASSHTDGNSPLHF
NA	many	TRBJ2-1	TRBV7-2	TGTGCCAGCAGCCTCAGTGGTAGCGGACACAATGAGCAGTTCTTC	CASSLSGSGHNEQFF
TRBD2	NA	TRBJ2-1	TRBV27	TGTGCCAGCAGTCTCCTCGGGACTAGCGGGGGTATGTATGAGCAGTTCTTC	CASSLLGTSGGMYEQFF
TRBD2	NA	TRBJ2-3	TRBV14	TGTGCCAGCAACCAGCGGGGGGGCACGATCACAGATACGCGGTATTTT	CASNQRGGTITDTRYF
NA	many	TRBJ2-6	TRBV20-1	TGCAGTGCTAGCCGGGGACGGCTCTCTGGGGCCAACGTCCTGACTTTC	CSASRGRLSGANVLTF
TRBD1	NA	TRBJ1-4	TRBV20-1	TGCAGTGCCACAGGGGGCGCGGGTAAAAAACTGTTTTTT	CSATGGAGKKLFF
NA	many	TRBJ2-6	TRBV9	TGTGCCAGCAGCCCCGTGGGTTGGGCCAGGCTGGGCAACGTCCTGACTTTC	CASSPVGWARLGNVLTF
TRBD1	NA	TRBJ2-1	TRBV6-1	TGTGCCAGCAGTGAAGCGCAGGGGGCCTACAATGAGCAGTTCTTC	CASSEAQGAYNEQFF
TRBD2	NA	TRBJ2-1	TRBV19	TGTGCCAGTAGTATAGACGGGGGGGCCATAAATGAGCAGTTCTTC	CASSIDGGAINEQFF
NA	few	TRBJ1-2	TRBV5-1	TGCGCCAGCAGCTTGGTTGAGGGTCGGAATGGCTACACCTTC	CASSLVEGRNGYTF
NA	NA	TRBJ2-2	TRBV7-2	TGTGCCAGCAGCTTAGATAACACGAACACCGGGGAGCTGTTTTTT	CASSLDNTNTGELFF
NA	once	TRBJ2-6	TRBV29-1	TGCAGCGTCGCACTTCGGGAGAGTGACTCTGGGGCCAACGTCCTGACTTTC	CSVALRESDSGANVLTF
NA	NA	TRBJ2-7	TRBV27	TGTGCCAGCAGTTTAAGGGGATCAGATTTGTGGACCTACGAGCAGTACTTC	CASSLRGSDLWTYEQYF
NA	NA	TRBJ1-4	TRBV16	TGTGCCAGCAGCCATTTGTCAGGAGAAAAACTGTTTTTT	CASSHLSGEKLFF
NA	NA	TRBJ2-1	TRBV12-3/TRBV12-4	TGTGCCAGCAGTCCTACAGGGTCGGGGCACAATGAGCAGTTCTTC	CASSPTGSGHNEQFF
NA	few	TRBJ1-4	TRBV6-1	TGTGCCAGCAGCTCCAACCGGCAGAGCGCGGGACTGTTTTTT	CASSSNRQSAGLFF
NA	NA	TRBJ2-5	TRBV20-1	TGCAGTGCCTCCTCAACAGGGATCGCCGGGACCCAGTACTTC	CSASSTGIAGTQYF
NA	NA	TRBJ2-3	TRBV11-1	TGTGCCAGCAGCTTGGAGAGGGGGGTGTCGTTTTTGGGTACGCAGTATTTT	CASSLERGVSFLGTQYF
NA	NA	TRBJ1-2	TRBV5-1	TGCGCCAGCAGCTTCCGCTTTGGAGCTAACTATGGCTACACCTTC	CASSFRFGANYGYTF
TRBD1	few	TRBJ2-5	TRBV7-2	TGTGCCAGCAGCCAACCGGGACAGGGCCCCGAGACCCAGTACTTC	CASSQPGQGPETQYF
TRBD1	NA	TRBJ2-7	TRBV20-1	TGCAGTGCTAACGACAGGGGTACGAACGAGCAGTACTTC	CSANDRGTNEQYF
TRBD2	NA	TRBJ2-1	TRBV20-1	TGCAGTGCGCGTCCTAGCGGGGAGGGGTCCTACAATGAGCAGTTCTTC	CSARPSGEGSYNEQFF
TRBD2	once	TRBJ2-3	TRBV7-2	TGTGCCAGCAGCTTCCCTAGCGGGACGCAGTATTTT	CASSFPSGTQYF
NA	NA	TRBJ1-6	TRBV20-1	TGCAGTGCTCCGGGCAGGGCCTCACCCCTCCACTTT	CSAPGRASPLHF
NA	NA	TRBJ1-1	TRBV7-2	TGTGCCAGCAGCGTACAGGTCCAGGCGGGGGGCACTGAAGCTTTCTTT	CASSVQVQAGGTEAFF
TRBD1	NA	TRBJ1-2	TRBV28	TGTGCCAGCAGTTCTATAGACAGGGGCGCGAACTATGGCTACACCTTC	CASSSIDRGANYGYTF
NA	few	TRBJ2-1	TRBV27	TGTGCCAGCAGTTTATCTGCTCGGGGAAATGAGCAGTTCTTC	CASSLSARGNEQFF
NA	NA	TRBJ1-2	TRBV24-1	TGTGCCACCAGTGCATGGCAGGCCGGCTACACCTTC	CATSAWQAGYTF
NA	NA	TRBJ2-1	TRBV6-5	TGTGCCAGCAGTGACTCACTAGACTACAATGAGCAGTTCTTC	CASSDSLDYNEQFF
TRBD1	NA	TRBJ2-5	TRBV6-2/TRBV6-3	TGTGCCAGCAGCCGAGGGGCCGGGACAGGGGAAGAGACCCAGTACTTC	CASSRGAGTGEETQYF
TRBD1	NA	TRBJ2-3	TRBV2	TGTGCCAGCAGTGGGTCCCGGGACAGGGGTGGTACAGATACGCAGTATTTT	CASSGSRDRGGTDTQYF
TRBD1	NA	TRBJ1-6	TRBV4-3	TGCGCCAGCAGTTCGGGACAGGGGTCGGGACCCCTCCACTTT	CASSSGQGSGPLHF
NA	few	TRBJ2-3	TRBV7-2	TGTGCCAGCAGTCGTAGCTCCGGGGTCACAGATACGCAGTATTTT	CASSRSSGVTDTQYF
NA	few	TRBJ2-7	TRBV6-2/TRBV6-3	TGTGCCAGCCTCCGGGTCAGTTGGTACGAGCAGTACTTC	CASLRVSWYEQYF
TRBD1	NA	TRBJ2-5	TRBV20-1	TGCAGTGCTAGGCAAGAGGGACAGGGAAGTTTAGAGACCCAGTACTTC	CSARQEGQGSLETQYF
TRBD1	NA	TRBJ2-7	TRBV20-1	TGCAGTGCTCCTGACCGGGACAGGGATTTTTACGAGCAGTACTTC	CSAPDRDRDFYEQYF
NA	few	TRBJ2-4	TRBV11-2	TGTGCCAGCAGCTTAGATCACAGGGCTATTCAGTACTTC	CASSLDHRAIQYF
NA	many	TRBJ2-3	TRBV10-3	TGTGCCATCAGTGGGGGGGATACGCAGTATTTT	CAISGGDTQYF
TRBD2	NA	TRBJ2-2	TRBV7-8	TGTGCCAGCAGCCGTAGCGGGACATACACCGGGGAGCTGTTTTTT	CASSRSGTYTGELFF
TRBD1	NA	TRBJ2-5	TRBV5-6	TGTGCCAGCAGCTTATATGGGACAGGGACGGAGACCCAGTACTTC	CASSLYGTGTETQYF
NA	NA	TRBJ2-7	TRBV19	TGTGCCAGTAGTGCAACAACCGCGAGCTCCTACGAGCAGTACTTC	CASSATTASSYEQYF
NA	few	TRBJ2-5	TRBV2	TGTGCCAGCAGTGAGGAAGGAGGCGGGACCCAGTACTTC	CASSEEGGGTQYF
NA	NA	TRBJ2-1	TRBV5-5	TGTGCCAGCAGCTTGGAGGGGGGTGGGAGCTCCTACAATGAGCAGTTCTTC	CASSLEGGGSSYNEQFF
NA	NA	TRBJ1-2	TRBV27	TGTGCCAGCGGATCCGGGGGAGGAGCCTATGGCTACACCTTC	CASGSGGGAYGYTF
TRBD1	NA	TRBJ2-4	TRBV5-1	TGCGCCAGCAGCCCCACGGACAGGGGAGTGAACATTCAGTACTTC	CASSPTDRGVNIQYF
NA	NA	TRBJ2-7	TRBV6-6	TGTGCCAGCAGTTTCGGCAGCGAAACTACCTACGAGCAGTACTTC	CASSFGSETTYEQYF
NA	NA	TRBJ2-7	TRBV19	TGTGCCAGTAGTATAGCAGAACGGAACGAGCAGTACTTC	CASSIAERNEQYF
NA	NA	TRBJ1-2	TRBV12-3/TRBV12-4	TGTGCCAGCAGTTGGGTCGCAAGGGACGGCTATGGCTACACCTTC	CASSWVARDGYGYTF
NA	NA	TRBJ1-2	TRBV7-9	TGTGCCAGCAGCTTTCCAGGACACTATGGCTACACCTTC	CASSFPGHYGYTF
TRBD2	NA	TRBJ2-5	TRBV6-5	TGTGCCAGCAGTTACTCAGGTCTAGCGGGGGGCAATGAGCAGTACTTC	CASSYSGLAGGNEQYF
TRBD1	NA	TRBJ2-5	TRBV6-2/TRBV6-3	TGTGCCAGCCTACAGAGGGACAGAACGTCGGAGACCCAGTACTTC	CASLQRDRTSETQYF